These 2 T cell receptor beta chains were all obtained from the same sample, sequenced in a study of cytomegalovirus exposure and HLA in healthy donors. The method was immunoSEQ multiplex PCR; TCRdb's version includes in-frame clones alone and lacks a portion of them. The sample lists 130,000 to 150,000 clones, about 88% occurring once. Material for sequencing was PBMCs. These receptors were obtained from a young woman in good health and CMV-seropositive.

The V and J genes are TRBV11-2 and TRBJ2-7; D is undetermined. This CDR3 spans 12 amino acids. Germline V lookup: CDR1 SGHAT, CDR2 FQNNGV. Between the trimmed V and J ends, which lost 4 bases and 6 bases, there was a span of 10 bases. In DNA, the CDR3 is TGTGCCAGCAGCTCCAATCTAGGCGAGCAGTACTTC. Residues: CASSSNLGEQYF.

The gene calls are TRBV7-9 and TRBJ1-5, with D perhaps matching TRBD1 (5 bases). The CDR3 has 15 amino acids. Germline CDR1 and CDR2: SEHNR and FQNEAQ (reference sequence). Trimming took off 4 bases at V and 6 bases at J, with 16 bases between the two ends. The DNA for the CDR3 is TGTGCCAGCAGCTCCGGACGGGGGAAGGGTCAGCCCCAGCATTTT. Residues: CASSSGRGKGQPQHF.